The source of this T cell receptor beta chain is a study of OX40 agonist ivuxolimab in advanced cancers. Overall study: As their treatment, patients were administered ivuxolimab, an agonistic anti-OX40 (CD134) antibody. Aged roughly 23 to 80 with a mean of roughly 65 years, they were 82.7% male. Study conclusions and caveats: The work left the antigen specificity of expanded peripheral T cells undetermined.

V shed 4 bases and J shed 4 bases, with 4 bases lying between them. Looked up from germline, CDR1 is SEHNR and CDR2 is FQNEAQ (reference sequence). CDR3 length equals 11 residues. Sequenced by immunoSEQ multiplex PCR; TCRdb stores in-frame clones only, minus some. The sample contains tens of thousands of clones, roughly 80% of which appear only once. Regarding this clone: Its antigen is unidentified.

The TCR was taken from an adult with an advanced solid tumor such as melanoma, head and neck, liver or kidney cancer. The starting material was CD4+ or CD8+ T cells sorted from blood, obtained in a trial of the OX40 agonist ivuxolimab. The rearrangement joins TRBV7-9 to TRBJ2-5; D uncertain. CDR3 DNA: TGTGCCAGCAGCTGGGGAGAGACCCAGTACTTC. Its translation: CASSWGETQYF.